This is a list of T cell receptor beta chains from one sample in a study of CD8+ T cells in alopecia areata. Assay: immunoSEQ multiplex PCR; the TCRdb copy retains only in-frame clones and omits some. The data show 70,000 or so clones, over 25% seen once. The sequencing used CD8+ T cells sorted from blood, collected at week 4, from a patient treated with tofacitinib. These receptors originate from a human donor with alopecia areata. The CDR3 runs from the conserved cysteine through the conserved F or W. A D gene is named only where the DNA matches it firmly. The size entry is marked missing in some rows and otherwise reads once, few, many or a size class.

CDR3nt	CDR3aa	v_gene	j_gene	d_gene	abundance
TGTGCCAGCAGCTCGGGACGGCCTATGAACACTGAAGCTTTCTTT	CASSSGRPMNTEAFF	TRBV13	TRBJ1-1	.	.
TGCAGCGGGCTGACAGCGAACACCGGGGAGCTGTTTTTT	CSGLTANTGELFF	TRBV29-1	TRBJ2-2	.	.
TGTGCCTCAGACTCGGGACTAGCGGACGCCTCCTACGAGCAGTACTTC	CASDSGLADASYEQYF	TRBV11-2	TRBJ2-7	TRBD2	few
TGCGCCAGCAGCCAAGAAAATTGGGCAGAGCAGTACTTC	CASSQENWAEQYF	TRBV4-1	TRBJ2-7	.	few
TGCAGCGTGGGACGGGCGGCCTACGAGCAGTACTTC	CSVGRAAYEQYF	TRBV29-1	TRBJ2-7	.	.
TGCAGCGTGGAGCCACGGGAGACCCAGTACTTC	CSVEPRETQYF	TRBV29-1	TRBJ2-5	.	.
TGTGCCAGCAGGGTTGGGGCAGGGGATGGCTACACCTTC	CASRVGAGDGYTF	TRBV25-1	TRBJ1-2	.	many
TGTGCCACCCACCCCTCTAGCGGGAGGGGCCAAGAGACCCAGTACTTC	CATHPSSGRGQETQYF	TRBV28	TRBJ2-5	TRBD2	.
TGTGCCAGCAGCGTAGGCCCGGGACAGGACGGCTACACCTTC	CASSVGPGQDGYTF	TRBV9	TRBJ1-2	TRBD1	.
TGCGCCAGCAGCCAGGATGGCTTGGGGGGTAGGCGGAACGAGCAGTACTTC	CASSQDGLGGRRNEQYF	TRBV4-1	TRBJ2-7	.	few
TGTGCCAGCAGTTTGGGACAGGGTATCTACGAGCAGTACTTC	CASSLGQGIYEQYF	TRBV6-5	TRBJ2-7	TRBD1	.
TGTGCCAGCAGCCTGGGGGAGGACCAAGAGACCCAGTACTTC	CASSLGEDQETQYF	TRBV7-9	TRBJ2-5	.	.
TGTGCCAGCAGCTTAGGTCAGAATACCCAAGAGACCCAGTACTTC	CASSLGQNTQETQYF	TRBV5-6	TRBJ2-5	.	few
TGTGCCAGCAGAGGGTCCAAGGACACTGAAGCTTTCTTT	CASRGSKDTEAFF	TRBV6-5	TRBJ1-1	.	.
TGTGCCAGCAGTGCCAGGGACTCCTACGAGCAGTACTTC	CASSARDSYEQYF	TRBV6-5	TRBJ2-7	.	.
TGTGCCAGCAGCCGAGCGTCTAGCAGGGGGGACACCGGGGAGCTGTTTTTT	CASSRASSRGDTGELFF	TRBV13	TRBJ2-2	.	few
TGCAGCGCCTCCCCGGGGAACTCTTACGAGCAGTACTTC	CSASPGNSYEQYF	TRBV29-1	TRBJ2-7	.	.
TGTGCCAGTCTGTCGGAGCAAGAGACCCAGTACTTC	CASLSEQETQYF	TRBV19	TRBJ2-5	.	.
TGTGCCAGCAGCTTAACAGGATCCTACAATGAGCAGTTCTTC	CASSLTGSYNEQFF	TRBV11-2	TRBJ2-1	.	few
TGTGCCACCAGCACAGGGACCGACGAGATGCCCCAGTACTTC	CATSTGTDEMPQYF	TRBV15	TRBJ2-5	.	.
TGCAGCGTTGAAGACGTAGAATCCTACGAGCAGTACTTC	CSVEDVESYEQYF	TRBV29-1	TRBJ2-7	.	.
TGCAGCGTTGAGTCAGGGGGCTACAATGAGCAGTTCTTC	CSVESGGYNEQFF	TRBV29-1	TRBJ2-1	TRBD1	few
TGTGCCAGCAATCCAGGGGCCTACGAGCAGTACTTC	CASNPGAYEQYF	TRBV6-1	TRBJ2-7	.	few
TGTGCCTGGGGGACAGGAGTGAACACTGAAGCTTTCTTT	CAWGTGVNTEAFF	TRBV30	TRBJ1-1	TRBD1	.
TGTGCCACCAGCTTGACAGGGCCCAATCAGCCCCAGCATTTT	CATSLTGPNQPQHF	TRBV15	TRBJ1-5	TRBD1	few
TGTGCCAGCAGCTTTAGCAGGGCGGGAGTGGCAGATACGCAGTATTTT	CASSFSRAGVADTQYF	TRBV9	TRBJ2-3	TRBD2	few